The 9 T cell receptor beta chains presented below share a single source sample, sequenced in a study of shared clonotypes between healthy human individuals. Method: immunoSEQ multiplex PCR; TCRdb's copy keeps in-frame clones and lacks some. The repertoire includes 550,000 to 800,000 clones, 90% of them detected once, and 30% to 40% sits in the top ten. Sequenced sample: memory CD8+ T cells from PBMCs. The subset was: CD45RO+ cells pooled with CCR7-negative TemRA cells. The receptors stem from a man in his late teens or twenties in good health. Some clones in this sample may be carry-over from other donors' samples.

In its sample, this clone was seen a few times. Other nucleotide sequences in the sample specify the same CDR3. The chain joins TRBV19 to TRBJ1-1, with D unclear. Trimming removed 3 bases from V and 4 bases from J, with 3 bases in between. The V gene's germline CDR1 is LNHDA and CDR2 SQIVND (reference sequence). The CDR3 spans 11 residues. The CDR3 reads CASSMGTEAFF. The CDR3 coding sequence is TGTGCCAGTAGTATGGGCACTGAAGCTTTCTTT.

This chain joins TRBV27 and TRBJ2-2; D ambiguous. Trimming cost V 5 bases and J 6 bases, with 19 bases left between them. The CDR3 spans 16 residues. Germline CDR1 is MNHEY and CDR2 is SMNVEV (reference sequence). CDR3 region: CASSPRPGSNAGELFF. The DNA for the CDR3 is TGTGCCAGCAGTCCCCGGCCGGGTTCCAACGCCGGGGAGCTGTTTTTT.

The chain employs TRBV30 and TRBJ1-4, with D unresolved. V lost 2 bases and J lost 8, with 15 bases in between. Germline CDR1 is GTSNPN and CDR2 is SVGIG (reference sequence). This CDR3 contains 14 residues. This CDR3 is CAWSPGPLREKLFF. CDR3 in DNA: TGTGCCTGGAGTCCCGGCCCACTTCGAGAAAAACTGTTTTTT.

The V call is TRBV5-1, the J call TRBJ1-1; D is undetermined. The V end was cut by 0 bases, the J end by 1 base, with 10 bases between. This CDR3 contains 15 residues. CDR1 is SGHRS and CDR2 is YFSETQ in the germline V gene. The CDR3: CASSLAQFENTEAFF. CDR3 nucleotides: TGCGCCAGCAGCTTGGCCCAATTCGAGAACACTGAAGCTTTCTTT.

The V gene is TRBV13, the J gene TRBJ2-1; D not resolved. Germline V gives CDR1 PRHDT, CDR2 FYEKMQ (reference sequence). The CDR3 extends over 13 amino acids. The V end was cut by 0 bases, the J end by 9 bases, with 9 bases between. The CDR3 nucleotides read TGTGCCAGCAGCTTAGGGCAGCGCGGTGAGCAGTTCTTC. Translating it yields CASSLGQRGEQFF.

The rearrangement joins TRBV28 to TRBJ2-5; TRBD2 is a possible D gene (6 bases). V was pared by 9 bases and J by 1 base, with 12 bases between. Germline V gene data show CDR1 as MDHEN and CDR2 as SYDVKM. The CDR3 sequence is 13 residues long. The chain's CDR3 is CASGTPTQETQYF. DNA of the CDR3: TGTGCCAGTGGGACTCCGACCCAAGAGACCCAGTACTTC.

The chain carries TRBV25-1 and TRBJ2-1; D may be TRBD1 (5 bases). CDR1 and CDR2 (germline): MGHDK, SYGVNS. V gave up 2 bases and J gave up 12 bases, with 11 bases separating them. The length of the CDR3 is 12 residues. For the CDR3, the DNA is TGTGCCAGCAGTGAAGGGGCCGAGAGGCAGTTCTTC. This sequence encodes CASSEGAERQFF.

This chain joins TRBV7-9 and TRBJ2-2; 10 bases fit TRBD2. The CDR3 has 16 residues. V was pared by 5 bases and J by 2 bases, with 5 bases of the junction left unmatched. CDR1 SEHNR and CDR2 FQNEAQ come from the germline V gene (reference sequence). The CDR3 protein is CASSQGTSANTGELFF. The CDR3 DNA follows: TGTGCCAGCAGCCAAGGGACTAGCGCCAACACCGGGGAGCTGTTTTTT.

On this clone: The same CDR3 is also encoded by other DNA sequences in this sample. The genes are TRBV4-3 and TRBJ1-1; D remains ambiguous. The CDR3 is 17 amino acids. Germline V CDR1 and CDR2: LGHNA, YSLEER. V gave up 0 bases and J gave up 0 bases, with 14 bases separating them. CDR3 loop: CASSQDSVRIMNTEAFF. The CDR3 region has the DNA TGCGCCAGCAGCCAAGATAGCGTACGTATAATGAACACTGAAGCTTTCTTT.